This TCR beta chain stems from a study of CD8+ T cells in alopecia areata. The CDR3 consists of 16 residues. The V gene lost 0 bases and the J gene lost 4 bases, with 18 bases spanning the gap. CDR1 SQVTM and CDR2 ANQGSEA come from the germline V gene. To note about this clone: The antigen remains undetermined.

Following extraction, RNA underwent reverse transcription to cDNA, which served as the sequencing template. Repertoires were generated with immunoSEQ multiplex PCR, while TCRdb's copy carries only in-frame clones and drops some. The sample contains some 82,000 clones, roughly 51% of which appear only once. Study conclusions and caveats: Clonality exceeded that of normal scalp in lesional scalp, most notably in alopecia totalis/universalis. Patients displayed less clarity in TCR sharing than mice, a finding possibly related to HLA.

Researchers gathered lesional scalp punch biopsies and peripheral blood from patients with alopecia areata. The V call is TRBV29-1, the J call TRBJ1-1, with D possibly being TRBD1 (6 bases). The sample was NKG2D-high CD8+ T cells sorted from blood. The clonotype originates from a human donor with alopecia areata. The DNA for the CDR3 is TGCAGCGTTGAAGATCCGAGGTGGGGGGCGGGCACTGAAGCTTTCTTT. Translating it yields CSVEDPRWGAGTEAFF.